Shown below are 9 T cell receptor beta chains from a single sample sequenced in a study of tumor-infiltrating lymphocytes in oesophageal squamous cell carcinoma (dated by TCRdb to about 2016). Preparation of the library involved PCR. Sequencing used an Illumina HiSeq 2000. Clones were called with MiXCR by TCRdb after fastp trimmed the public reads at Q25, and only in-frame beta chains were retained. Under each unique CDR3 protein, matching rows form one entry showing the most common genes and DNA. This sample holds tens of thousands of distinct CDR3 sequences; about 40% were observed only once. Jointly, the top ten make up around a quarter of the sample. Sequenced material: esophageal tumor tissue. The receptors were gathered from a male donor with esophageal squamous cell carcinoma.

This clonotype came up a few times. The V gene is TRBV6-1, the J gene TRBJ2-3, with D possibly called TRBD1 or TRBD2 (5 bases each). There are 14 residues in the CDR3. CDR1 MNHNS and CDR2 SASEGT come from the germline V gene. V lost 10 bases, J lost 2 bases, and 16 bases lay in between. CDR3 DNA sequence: TGTGCCACCAAGTTTGGGGGTCCCACAGATACGCAGTATTTT. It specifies CATKFGGPTDTQYF.

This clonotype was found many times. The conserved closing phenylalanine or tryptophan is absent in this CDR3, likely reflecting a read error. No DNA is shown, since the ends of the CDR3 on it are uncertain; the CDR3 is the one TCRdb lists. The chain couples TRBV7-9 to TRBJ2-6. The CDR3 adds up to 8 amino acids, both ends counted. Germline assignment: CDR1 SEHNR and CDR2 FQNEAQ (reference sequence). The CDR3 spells CASSRGTS.

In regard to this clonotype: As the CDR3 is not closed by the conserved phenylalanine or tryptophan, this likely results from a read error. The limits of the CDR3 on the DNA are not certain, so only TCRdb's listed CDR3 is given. The CDR3 sequence: CAISRDPNYGYTFGS. The rearrangement uses TRBV10-3 and TRBJ2-1; the D call of TRBD1 is as the table states it, not checked on the DNA. A total of 15 residues make up the CDR3, ends included. CDR1 and CDR2 from the germline V gene are ENHRY and SYGVKD.

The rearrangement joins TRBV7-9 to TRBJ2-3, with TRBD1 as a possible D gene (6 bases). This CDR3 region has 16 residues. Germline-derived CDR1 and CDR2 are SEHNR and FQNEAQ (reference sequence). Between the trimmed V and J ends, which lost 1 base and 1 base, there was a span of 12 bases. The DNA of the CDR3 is TGTGCCAGCAGCTTAGACTTTCACAGGGGCACAGATACGCAGTATTTT. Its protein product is CASSLDFHRGTDTQYF.

The CDR3 sequence: CASSPRLAETYNEQFF. CDR3 nucleotide sequence: TGTGCCAGCAGCCCCCGACTAGCGGAGACGTACAATGAGCAGTTCTTC. The V gene is TRBV7-6, the J gene TRBJ2-5; TRBD2 agrees at 9 bases. The J call is uncertain, as TRBJ2-1 better fits the DNA end. Germline V gene lookup returns CDR1 SGHVS and CDR2 FNYEAQ. The CDR3 has 16 amino acids.

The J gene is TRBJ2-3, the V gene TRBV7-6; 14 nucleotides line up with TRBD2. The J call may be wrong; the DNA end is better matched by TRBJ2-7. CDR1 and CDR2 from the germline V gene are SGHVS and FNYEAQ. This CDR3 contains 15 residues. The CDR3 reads CASRKGLAGDNEQYF. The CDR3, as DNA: TGTGCCAGCAGAAAGGGACTAGCGGGAGACAATGAGCAGTACTTC.

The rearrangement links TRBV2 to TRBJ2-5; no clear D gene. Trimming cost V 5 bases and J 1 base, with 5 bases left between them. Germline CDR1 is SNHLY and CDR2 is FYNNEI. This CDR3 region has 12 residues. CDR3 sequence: CASSMIQETQYF. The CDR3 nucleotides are TGTGCCAGCAGTATGATCCAAGAGACCCAGTACTTC.

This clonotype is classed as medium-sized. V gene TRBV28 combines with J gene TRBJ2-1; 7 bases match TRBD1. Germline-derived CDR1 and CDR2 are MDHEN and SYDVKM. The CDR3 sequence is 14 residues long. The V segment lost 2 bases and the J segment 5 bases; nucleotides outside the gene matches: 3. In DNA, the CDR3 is TGTGCCAGCAGTTTAGTGACAGGGCACAATGAGCAGTTCTTC. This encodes CASSLVTGHNEQFF.

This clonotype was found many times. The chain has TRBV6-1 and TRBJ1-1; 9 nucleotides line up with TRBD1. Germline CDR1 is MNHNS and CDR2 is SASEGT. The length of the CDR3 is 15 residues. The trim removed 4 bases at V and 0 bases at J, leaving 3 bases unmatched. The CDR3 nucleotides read TGTGCCAGCAGTGGAGACAGGGGGATGAACACTGAAGCTTTCTTT. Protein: CASSGDRGMNTEAFF.